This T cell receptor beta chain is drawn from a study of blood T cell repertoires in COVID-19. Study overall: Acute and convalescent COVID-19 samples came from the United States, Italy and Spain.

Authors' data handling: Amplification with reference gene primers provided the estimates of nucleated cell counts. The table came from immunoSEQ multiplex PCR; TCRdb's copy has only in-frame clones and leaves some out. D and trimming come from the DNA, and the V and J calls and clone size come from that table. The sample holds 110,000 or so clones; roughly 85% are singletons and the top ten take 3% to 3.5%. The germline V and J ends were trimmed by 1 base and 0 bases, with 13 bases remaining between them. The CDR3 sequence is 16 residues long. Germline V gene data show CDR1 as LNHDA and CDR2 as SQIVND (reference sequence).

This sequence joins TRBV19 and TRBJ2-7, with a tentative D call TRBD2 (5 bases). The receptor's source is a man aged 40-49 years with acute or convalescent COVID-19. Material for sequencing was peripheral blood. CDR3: CASSIGTLRSSYEQYF. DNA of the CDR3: TGTGCCAGTAGTATAGGGACTCTCAGGAGCTCCTACGAGCAGTACTTC.